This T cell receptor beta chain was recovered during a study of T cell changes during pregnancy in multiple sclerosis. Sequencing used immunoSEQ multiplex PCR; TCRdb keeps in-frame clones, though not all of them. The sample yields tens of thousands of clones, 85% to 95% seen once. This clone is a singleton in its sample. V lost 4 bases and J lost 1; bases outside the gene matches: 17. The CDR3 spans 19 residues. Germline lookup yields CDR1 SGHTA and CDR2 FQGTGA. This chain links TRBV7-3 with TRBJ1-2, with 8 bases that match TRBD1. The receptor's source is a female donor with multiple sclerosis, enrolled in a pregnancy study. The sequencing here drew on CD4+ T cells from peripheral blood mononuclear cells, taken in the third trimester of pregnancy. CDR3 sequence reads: CASSSNQNRGSKINYGYTF. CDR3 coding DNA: TGTGCCAGCAGCTCAAACCAAAACAGGGGGTCCAAGATTAACTATGGCTACACCTTC. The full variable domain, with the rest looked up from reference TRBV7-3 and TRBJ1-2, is GAGVSQTPSNKVTEKGKYVELRCDPISGHTALYWYRQSLGQGPEFLIYFQGTGAADDSGLPNDRFFAVRPEGSVSTLKIQRTERGDSAVYLCASSSNQNRGSKINYGYTFGSGTRLTVV.